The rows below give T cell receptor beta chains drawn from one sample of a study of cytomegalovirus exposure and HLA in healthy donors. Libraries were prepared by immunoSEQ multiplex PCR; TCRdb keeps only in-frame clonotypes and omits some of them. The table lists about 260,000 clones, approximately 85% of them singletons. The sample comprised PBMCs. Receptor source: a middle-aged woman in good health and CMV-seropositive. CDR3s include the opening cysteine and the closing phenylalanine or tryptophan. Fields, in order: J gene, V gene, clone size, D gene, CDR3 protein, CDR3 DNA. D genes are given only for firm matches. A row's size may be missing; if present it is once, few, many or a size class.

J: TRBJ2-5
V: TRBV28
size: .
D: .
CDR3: CASSSETQYF
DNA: TGTGCCAGCAGCTCTGAGACTCAGTACTTC

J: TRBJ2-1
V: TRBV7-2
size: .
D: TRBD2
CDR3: CASSLMAGGYNEQFF
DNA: TGTGCCAGCAGCTTAATGGCGGGAGGATACAATGAGCAGTTCTTC

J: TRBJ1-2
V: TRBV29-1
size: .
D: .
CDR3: CGVEGPNYGYTF
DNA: TGCGGCGTTGAGGGGCCTAACTATGGCTACACCTTC

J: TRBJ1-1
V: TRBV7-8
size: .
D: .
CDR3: CASSNRDTENTEAFF
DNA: TGTGCCAGCAGCAACCGGGACACCGAGAACACTGAAGCTTTCTTT

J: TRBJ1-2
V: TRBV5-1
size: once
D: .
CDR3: CASSLSAQGPIYGYTF
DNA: TGCGCCAGCAGCTTGAGCGCCCAGGGCCCCATCTATGGCTACACCTTC

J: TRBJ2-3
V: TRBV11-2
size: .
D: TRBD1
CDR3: CASSSNPFGTGYSDTQYF
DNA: TGTGCCAGCAGCTCCAACCCATTCGGGACAGGGTACTCAGATACGCAGTATTTT

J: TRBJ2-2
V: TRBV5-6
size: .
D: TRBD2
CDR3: CASSLARLAGGRNTGELFF
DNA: TGTGCCAGCAGCTTGGCCAGGCTAGCGGGAGGGCGGAACACCGGGGAGCTGTTTTTT

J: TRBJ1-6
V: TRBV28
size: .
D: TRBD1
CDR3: CASTLLTGQGASPLHF
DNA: TGTGCCAGCACTCTTCTGACGGGACAGGGAGCTTCACCCCTCCACTTT

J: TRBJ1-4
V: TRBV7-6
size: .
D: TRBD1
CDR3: CASSYLDRVGEKLFF
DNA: TGTGCCAGCAGCTACCTGGACAGGGTGGGCGAAAAACTGTTTTTT

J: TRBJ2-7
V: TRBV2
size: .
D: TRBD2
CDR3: CASSFTLAGGTYEQYF
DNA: TGTGCCAGCAGTTTCACTCTAGCGGGAGGTACCTACGAGCAGTACTTC

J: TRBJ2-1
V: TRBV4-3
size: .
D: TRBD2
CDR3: CASSPRGVSGSSDEQFF
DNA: TGCGCCAGCAGCCCCAGAGGTGTTAGCGGGAGTTCCGATGAGCAGTTCTTC

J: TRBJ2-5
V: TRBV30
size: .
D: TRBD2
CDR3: CAWGNRREGKETQYF
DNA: TGTGCCTGGGGTAATAGGCGGGAGGGAAAAGAGACCCAGTACTTC

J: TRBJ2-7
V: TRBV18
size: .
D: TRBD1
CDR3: CASSPPQGAYEQYF
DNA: TGTGCCAGCTCACCCCCCCAGGGGGCTTACGAGCAGTACTTC

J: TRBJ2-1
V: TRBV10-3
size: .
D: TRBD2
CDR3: CAISGLAGVSPNEQFF
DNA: TGTGCCATCAGTGGGTTAGCGGGAGTTTCTCCCAATGAGCAGTTCTTC

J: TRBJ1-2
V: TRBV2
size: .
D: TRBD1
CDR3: CASSVSTGEF
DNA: TGTGCCAGCAGTGTTAGTACAGGGGAGTTC

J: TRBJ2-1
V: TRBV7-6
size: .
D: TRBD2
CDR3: CASSPLAGGEQFF
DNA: TGTGCCAGCAGCCCCCTAGCGGGAGGTGAGCAGTTCTTC

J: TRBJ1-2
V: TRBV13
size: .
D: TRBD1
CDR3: CASSFGARGQVDGYTF
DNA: TGTGCCAGCAGCTTCGGTGCCAGGGGGCAGGTCGATGGCTACACCTTC

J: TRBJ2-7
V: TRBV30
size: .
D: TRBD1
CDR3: CAWSAGTGPYEQYF
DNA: TGTGCCTGGAGCGCCGGGACAGGGCCCTACGAGCAGTACTTC

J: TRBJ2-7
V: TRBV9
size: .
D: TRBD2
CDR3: CASSPTSGRTYEQYF
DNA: TGTGCCAGCAGCCCTACTAGCGGGAGGACCTACGAGCAGTACTTC

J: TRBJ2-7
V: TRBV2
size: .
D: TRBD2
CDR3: CASSLAGSYEQYF
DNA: TGTGCCAGCAGTCTAGCGGGATCCTACGAGCAGTACTTC

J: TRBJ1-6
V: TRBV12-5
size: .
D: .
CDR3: CASGLVAGDNSPLHF
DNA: TGTGCTAGTGGTTTGGTAGCAGGGGATAATTCACCCCTCCACTTT

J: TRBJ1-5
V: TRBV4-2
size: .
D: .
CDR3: CASSQDMRVNQPQHF
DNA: TGTGCCAGCAGCCAAGATATGAGGGTAAATCAGCCCCAGCATTTT

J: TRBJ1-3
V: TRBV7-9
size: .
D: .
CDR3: CASSPVLGGSSGNTIYF
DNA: TGTGCCAGCAGCCCAGTCCTTGGCGGCAGCTCTGGAAACACCATATATTTT

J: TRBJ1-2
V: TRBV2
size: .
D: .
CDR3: CASSEGPVSYGYTF
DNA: TGTGCCAGCAGTGAAGGGCCAGTTTCCTATGGCTACACCTTC

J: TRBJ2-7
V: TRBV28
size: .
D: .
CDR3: CASSGPLGQYF
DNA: TGTGCCAGCAGTGGGCCTCTGGGGCAGTACTTC

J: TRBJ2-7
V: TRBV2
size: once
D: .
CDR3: CASQGIMAGEQYF
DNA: TGTGCCAGCCAGGGCATCATGGCCGGCGAGCAGTACTTC

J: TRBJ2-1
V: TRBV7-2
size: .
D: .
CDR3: CASSLVRQSYNEQFF
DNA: TGTGCCAGCAGCTTAGTGCGACAGTCCTACAATGAGCAGTTCTTC

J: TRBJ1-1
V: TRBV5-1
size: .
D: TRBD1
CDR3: CASSLGTVSTEAFF
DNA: TGCGCCAGCAGCCTGGGGACAGTAAGCACTGAAGCTTTCTTT

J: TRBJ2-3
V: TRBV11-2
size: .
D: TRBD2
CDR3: CASSSTRLAGVDTQYF
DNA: TGTGCCAGCAGCTCTACCCGACTAGCGGGAGTGGATACGCAGTATTTT

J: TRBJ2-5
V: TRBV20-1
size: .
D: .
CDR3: CSAISGETQYF
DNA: TGCAGTGCCATATCCGGAGAGACCCAGTACTTC

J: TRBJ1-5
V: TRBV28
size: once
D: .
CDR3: CASGFGGFQPQHF
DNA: TGTGCCAGCGGTTTCGGAGGGTTTCAGCCCCAGCATTTT

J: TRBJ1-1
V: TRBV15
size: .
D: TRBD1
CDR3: CATSTTGERVNTEAFF
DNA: TGTGCCACCAGCACAACAGGGGAAAGGGTGAACACTGAAGCTTTCTTT

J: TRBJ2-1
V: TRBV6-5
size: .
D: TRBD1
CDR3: CASSPGQVSNEQFF
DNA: TGTGCCAGCAGTCCCGGACAGGTATCGAATGAGCAGTTCTTC

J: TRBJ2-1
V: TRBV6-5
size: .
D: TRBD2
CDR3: CASSFSGRARNEQFF
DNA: TGTGCCAGCAGTTTTAGCGGGAGGGCCCGCAATGAGCAGTTCTTC

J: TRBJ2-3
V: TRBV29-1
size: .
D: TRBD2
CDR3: CSVDTSGSTDTQYF
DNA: TGCAGCGTGGATACTAGCGGGAGCACAGATACGCAGTATTTT

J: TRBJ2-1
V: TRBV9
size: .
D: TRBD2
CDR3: CASSVIAGDYNEQFF
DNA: TGTGCCAGCAGCGTTATAGCGGGAGACTACAATGAGCAGTTCTTC

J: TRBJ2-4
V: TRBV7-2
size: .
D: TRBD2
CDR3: CASSLGTSLPHEYF
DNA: TGTGCCAGCAGCCTCGGGACTAGCCTCCCCCATGAGTACTTC

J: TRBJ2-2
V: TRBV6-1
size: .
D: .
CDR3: CASSFRTANTGELFF
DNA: TGTGCCAGCAGTTTTCGGACAGCTAACACCGGGGAGCTGTTTTTT

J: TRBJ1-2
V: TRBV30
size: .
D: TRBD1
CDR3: CAWRSRDRKAFYGYTF
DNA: TGTGCCTGGAGGTCCCGGGACAGGAAAGCTTTCTATGGCTACACCTTC

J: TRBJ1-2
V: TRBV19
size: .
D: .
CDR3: CASRDESGGNYGYTF
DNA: TGTGCCAGTAGGGACGAGTCCGGAGGGAACTATGGCTACACCTTC

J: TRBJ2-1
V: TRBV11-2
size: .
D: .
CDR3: CASSLDLGQFF
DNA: TGTGCCAGCAGCTTAGATCTCGGGCAGTTCTTC

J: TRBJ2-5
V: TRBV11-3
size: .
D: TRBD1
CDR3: CASSWTGGIGETQYF
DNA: TGTGCCAGCAGCTGGACAGGGGGTATTGGGGAGACCCAGTACTTC

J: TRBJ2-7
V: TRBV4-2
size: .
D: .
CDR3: CASSQERVSYEQYF
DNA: TGTGCCAGCAGCCAGGAACGGGTCTCCTACGAGCAGTACTTC

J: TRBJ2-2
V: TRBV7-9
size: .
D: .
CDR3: CASGPTGRYTGELFF
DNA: TGTGCCAGCGGGCCGACAGGCAGGTATACCGGGGAGCTGTTTTTT

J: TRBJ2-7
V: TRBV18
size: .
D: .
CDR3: CASSPPGLLSYEQYF
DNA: TGTGCCAGCTCACCACCGGGACTTCTGTCCTACGAGCAGTACTTC

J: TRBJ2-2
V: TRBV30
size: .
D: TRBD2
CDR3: CAWRTRGSNTGELFF
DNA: TGTGCCTGGAGGACGCGGGGGTCGAACACCGGGGAGCTGTTTTTT

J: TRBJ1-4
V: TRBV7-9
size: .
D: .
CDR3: CASSLEGDEKLFF
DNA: TGTGCCAGCAGCTTAGAAGGGGATGAAAAACTGTTTTTT

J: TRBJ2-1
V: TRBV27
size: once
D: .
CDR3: CASSLWTSSYNEQFF
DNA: TGTGCCAGCAGTTTATGGACAAGCTCCTACAATGAGCAGTTCTTC

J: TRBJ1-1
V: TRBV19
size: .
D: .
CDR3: CASSILTGITEAFF
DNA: TGTGCCAGTAGTATACTGACAGGTATCACTGAAGCTTTCTTT

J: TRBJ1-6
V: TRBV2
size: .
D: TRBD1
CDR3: CASSVWDRKNSPLHF
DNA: TGTGCCAGCAGTGTTTGGGACAGGAAGAATTCACCCCTCCACTTT